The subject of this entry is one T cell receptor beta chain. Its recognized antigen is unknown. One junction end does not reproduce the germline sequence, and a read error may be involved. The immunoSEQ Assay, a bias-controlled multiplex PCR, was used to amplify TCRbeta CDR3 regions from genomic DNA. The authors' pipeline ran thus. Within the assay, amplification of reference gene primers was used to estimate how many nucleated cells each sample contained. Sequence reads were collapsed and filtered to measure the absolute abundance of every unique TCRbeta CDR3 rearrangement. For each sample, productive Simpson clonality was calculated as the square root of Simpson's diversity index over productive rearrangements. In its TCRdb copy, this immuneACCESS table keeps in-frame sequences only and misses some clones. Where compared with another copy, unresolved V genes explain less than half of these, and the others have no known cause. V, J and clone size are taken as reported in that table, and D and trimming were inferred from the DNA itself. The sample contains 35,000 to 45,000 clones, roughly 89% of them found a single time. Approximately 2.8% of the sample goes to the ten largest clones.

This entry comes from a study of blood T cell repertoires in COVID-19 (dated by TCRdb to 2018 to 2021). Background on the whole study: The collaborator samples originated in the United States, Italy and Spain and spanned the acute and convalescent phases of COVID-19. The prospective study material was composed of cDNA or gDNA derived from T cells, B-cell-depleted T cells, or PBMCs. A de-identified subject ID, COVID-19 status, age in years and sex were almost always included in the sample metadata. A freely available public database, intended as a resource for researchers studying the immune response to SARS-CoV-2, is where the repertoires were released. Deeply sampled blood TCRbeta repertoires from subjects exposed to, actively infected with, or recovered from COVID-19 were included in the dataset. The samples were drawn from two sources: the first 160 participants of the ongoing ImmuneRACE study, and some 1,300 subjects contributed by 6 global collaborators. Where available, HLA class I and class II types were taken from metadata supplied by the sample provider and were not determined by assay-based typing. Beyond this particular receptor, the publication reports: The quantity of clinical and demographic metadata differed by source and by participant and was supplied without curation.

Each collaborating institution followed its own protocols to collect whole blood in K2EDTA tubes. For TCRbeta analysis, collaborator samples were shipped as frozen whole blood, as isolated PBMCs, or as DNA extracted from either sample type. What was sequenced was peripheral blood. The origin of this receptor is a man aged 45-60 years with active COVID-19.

The CDR3 protein is CASSEKKAGQGINF. The sequenced DNA: TGTGCCAGCAGTGAAAAAAAGGCGGGACAGGGGATTAATTTT. In this chain, TRBV6-1 is recombined with TRBJ2-3, with 10 central nucleotides matching TRBD1. The CDR3 goes from the cysteine to the phenylalanine over 14 residues. This entry keeps only the CDR3 DNA: 42 bases, framed from base 1. The germline V gene gives CDR1 as MNHNS and CDR2 as SASEGT.